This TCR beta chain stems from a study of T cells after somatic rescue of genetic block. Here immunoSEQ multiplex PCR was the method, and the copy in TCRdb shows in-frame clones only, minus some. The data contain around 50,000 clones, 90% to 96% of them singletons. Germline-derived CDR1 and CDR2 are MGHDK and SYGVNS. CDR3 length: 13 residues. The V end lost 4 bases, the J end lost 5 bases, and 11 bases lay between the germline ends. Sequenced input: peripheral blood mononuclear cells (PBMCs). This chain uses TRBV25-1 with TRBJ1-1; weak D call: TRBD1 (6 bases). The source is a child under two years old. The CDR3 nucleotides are TGTGCCAGCAGTGGCCGCAGGGGTACTGAAGCTTTCTTT. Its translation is CASSGRRGTEAFF. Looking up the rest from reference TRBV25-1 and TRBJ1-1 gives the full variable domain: EADIYQTPRYLVIGTGKKITLECSQTMGHDKMYWYQQDPGMELHLIHYSYGVNSTEKGDLSSESTVSRIRTEHFPLTLESARPSHTSQYLCASSGRRGTEAFFGQGTRLTVV.